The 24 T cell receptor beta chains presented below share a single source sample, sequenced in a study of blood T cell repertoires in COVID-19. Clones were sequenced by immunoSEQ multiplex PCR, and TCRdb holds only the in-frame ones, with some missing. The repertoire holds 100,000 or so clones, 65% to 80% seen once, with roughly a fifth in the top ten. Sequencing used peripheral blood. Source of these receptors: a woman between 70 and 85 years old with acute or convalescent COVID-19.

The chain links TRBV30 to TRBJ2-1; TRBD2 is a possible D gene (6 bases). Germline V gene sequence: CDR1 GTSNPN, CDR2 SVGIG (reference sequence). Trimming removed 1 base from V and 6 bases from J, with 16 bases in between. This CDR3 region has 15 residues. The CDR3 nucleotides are TGTGCCTGGAGTGCCTCCGGGACTTGGAGCAATGAGCAGTTCTTC. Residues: CAWSASGTWSNEQFF. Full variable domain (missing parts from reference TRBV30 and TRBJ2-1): SQTIHQWPATLVQPVGSPLSLECTVEGTSNPNLYWYRQAAGRGLQLLFYSVGIGQISSEVPQNLSASRPQDRQFILSSKKLLLSDSGFYLCAWSASGTWSNEQFFGPGTRLTVL.

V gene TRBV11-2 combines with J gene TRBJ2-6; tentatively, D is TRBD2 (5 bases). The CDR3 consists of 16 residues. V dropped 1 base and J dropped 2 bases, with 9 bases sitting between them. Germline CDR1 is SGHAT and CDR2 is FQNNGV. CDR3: CASSLVETTGANVLTF. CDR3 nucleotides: TGTGCCAGCAGCTTAGTAGAGACTACTGGGGCCAACGTCCTGACTTTC.

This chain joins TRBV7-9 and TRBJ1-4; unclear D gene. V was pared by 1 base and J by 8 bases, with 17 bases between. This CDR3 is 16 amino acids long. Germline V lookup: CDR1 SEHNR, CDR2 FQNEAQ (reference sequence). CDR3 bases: TGTGCCAGCAGCTTAGAATTGGCGGGGATAGAAGAAAAACTGTTTTTT. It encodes CASSLELAGIEEKLFF.

The CDR3 coding sequence is TGTGCCAGCAGCTTGCGGGGGGGCACAGATACGCAGTATTTT. This translates into CASSLRGGTDTQYF. This rearrangement joins TRBV5-4 to TRBJ2-3; TRBD2 matches at 7 bases. Germline loops: CDR1 SGHNT, CDR2 YYREEE (reference sequence). Trimming at V came to 1 base and at J to 1 base, leaving 0 bases not matched to a gene. This CDR3 contains 14 residues. Filled out from reference TRBV5-4 and TRBJ2-3, the complete variable domain reads ETGVTQSPTHLIKTRGQQVTLRCSSQSGHNTVSWYQQALGQGPQFIFQYYREEENGRGNFPPRFSGLQFPNYSSELNVNALELDDSALYLCASSLRGGTDTQYFGPGTRLTVL.

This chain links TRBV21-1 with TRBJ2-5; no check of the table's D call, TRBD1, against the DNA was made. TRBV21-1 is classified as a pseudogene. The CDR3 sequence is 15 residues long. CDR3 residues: CASSKDHRLQETQYF. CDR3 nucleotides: TGTGCCAGCAGCAAAGATCACAGGCTCCAAGAGACCCAGTACTTC.

The CDR3 coding sequence is TGTGCCAGCAGCTTAGAGGGACAAAATAGGAATCAGCCCCAGCATTTT. It codes for CASSLEGQNRNQPQHF. The chain employs TRBV7-8 and TRBJ1-5; TRBD1 might be the D (6 bases). Trimming took off 1 base at V and 4 bases at J, with 14 bases between the two ends. CDR1 and CDR2 from the germline V gene are SGHVS and FQNEAQ. This CDR3 is built from 16 residues. The full variable domain, rest sourced from reference TRBV7-8 and TRBJ1-5, is GAGVSQSPRYKVAKRGQDVALRCDPISGHVSLFWYQQALGQGPEFLTYFQNEAQLDKSGLPSDRFFAERPEGSVSTLKIQRTQQEDSAVYLCASSLEGQNRNQPQHFGDGTRLSIL.

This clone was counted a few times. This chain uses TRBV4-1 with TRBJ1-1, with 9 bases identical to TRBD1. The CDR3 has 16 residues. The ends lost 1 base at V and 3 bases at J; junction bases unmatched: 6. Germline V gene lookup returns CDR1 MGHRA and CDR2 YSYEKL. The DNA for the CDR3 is TGCGCCAGCAGCCAAGTAGGGACAGGGAGGGACACTGAAGCTTTCTTT. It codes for CASSQVGTGRDTEAFF.

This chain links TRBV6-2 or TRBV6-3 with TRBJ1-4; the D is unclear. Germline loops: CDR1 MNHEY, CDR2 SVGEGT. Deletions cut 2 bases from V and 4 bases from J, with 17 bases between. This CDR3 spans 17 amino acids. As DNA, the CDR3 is TGTGCCAGCAGTTACGGGCCGGCAACCGCTCTTAATGAAAAACTGTTTTTT. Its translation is CASSYGPATALNEKLFF.

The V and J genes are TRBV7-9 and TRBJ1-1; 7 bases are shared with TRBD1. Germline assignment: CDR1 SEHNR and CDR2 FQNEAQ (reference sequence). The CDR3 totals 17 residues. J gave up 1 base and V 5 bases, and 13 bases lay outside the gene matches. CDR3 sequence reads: CASSQGPGQPGNTEAFF. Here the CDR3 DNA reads TGTGCCAGCAGCCAAGGACCGGGACAGCCTGGGAACACTGAAGCTTTCTTT.

CDR3 DNA: TGCGCCAGCAGCTTGGATCAGGCAAGCTCCTACAATGAGCAGTTCTTC. It yields the protein CASSLDQASSYNEQFF. The V gene is TRBV5-1, the J gene TRBJ2-1, with D hard to call. Deletions cut 0 bases from V and 0 bases from J, with 10 bases between. This CDR3 comprises 16 residues. Per the germline V gene, CDR1 is SGHRS and CDR2 is YFSETQ.

CDR3: CASSLFTYNEQFF. The CDR3 bases are TGTGCCAGCAGCTTGTTCACCTACAATGAGCAGTTCTTC. This rearrangement joins TRBV5-4 to TRBJ2-1; no clear D gene. Germline assignment: CDR1 SGHNT and CDR2 YYREEE (reference sequence). This CDR3 comprises 13 residues. The V and J ends lost 1 base and 2 bases respectively, with 4 bases between them.

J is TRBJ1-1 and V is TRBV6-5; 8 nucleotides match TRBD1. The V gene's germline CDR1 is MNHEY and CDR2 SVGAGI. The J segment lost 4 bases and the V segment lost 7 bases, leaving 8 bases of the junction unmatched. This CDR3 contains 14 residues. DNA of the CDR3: TGTGCCAGCAATCCGACAGGGGTTGGCACTGAAGCTTTCTTT. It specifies CASNPTGVGTEAFF.

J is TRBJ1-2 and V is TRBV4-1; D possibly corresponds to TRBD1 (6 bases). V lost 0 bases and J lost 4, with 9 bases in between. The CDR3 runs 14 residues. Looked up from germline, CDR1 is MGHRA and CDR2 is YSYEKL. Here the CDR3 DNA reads TGCGCCAGCAGCCAAGATCAAGGGGGCTATGGCTACACCTTC. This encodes CASSQDQGGYGYTF.

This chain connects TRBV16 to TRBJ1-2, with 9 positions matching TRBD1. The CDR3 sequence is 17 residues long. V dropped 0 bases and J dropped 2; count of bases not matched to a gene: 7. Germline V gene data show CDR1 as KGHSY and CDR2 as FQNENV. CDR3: CASSQSTTGQGNYGYTF. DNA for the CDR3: TGTGCCAGCAGCCAATCGACGACCGGACAGGGGAACTATGGCTACACCTTC.

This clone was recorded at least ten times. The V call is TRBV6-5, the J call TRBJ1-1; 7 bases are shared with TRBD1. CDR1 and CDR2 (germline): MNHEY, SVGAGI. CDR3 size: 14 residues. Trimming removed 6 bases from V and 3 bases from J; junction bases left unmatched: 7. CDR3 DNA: TGTGCCAGCAGACATAACAGGGGCGACACTGAAGCTTTCTTT. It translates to CASRHNRGDTEAFF.

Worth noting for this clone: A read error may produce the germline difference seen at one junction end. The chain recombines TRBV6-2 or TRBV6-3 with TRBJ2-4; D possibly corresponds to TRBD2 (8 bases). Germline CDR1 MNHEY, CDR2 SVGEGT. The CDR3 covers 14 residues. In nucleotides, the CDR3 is TGTGCCAGCAGTTACCGGCCGGGAGGGGGCCCCACCGGCTTC. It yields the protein CASSYRPGGGPTGF.

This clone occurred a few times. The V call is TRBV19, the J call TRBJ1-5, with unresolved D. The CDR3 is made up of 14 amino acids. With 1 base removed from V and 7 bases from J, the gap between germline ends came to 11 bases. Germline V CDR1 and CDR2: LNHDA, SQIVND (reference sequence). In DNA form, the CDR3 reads TGTGCCAGTAGTATAGGTCGGAGGGAGCAGCCCCAGCATTTT. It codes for CASSIGRREQPQHF.

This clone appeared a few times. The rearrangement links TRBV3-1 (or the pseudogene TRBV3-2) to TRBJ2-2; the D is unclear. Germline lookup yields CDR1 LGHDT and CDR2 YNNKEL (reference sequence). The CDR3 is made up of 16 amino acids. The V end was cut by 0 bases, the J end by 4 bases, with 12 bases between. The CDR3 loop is CASSQDLGVTTGELFF. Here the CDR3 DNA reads TGTGCCAGCAGCCAAGATCTAGGAGTTACCACCGGGGAGCTGTTTTTT.

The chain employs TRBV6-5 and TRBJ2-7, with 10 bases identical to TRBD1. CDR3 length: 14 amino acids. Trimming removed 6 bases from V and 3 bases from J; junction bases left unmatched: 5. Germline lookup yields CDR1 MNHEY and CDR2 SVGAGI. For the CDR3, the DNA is TGTGCCAGCAGCCCGGGACAGGGGTTCTACGAGCAGTACTTC. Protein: CASSPGQGFYEQYF.

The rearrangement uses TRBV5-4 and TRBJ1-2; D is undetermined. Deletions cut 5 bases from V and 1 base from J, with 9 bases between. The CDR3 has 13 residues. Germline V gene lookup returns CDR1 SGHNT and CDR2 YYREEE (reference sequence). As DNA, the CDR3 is TGTGCCAGCAGGGTGGCGGGTAACTATGGCTACACCTTC. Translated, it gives CASRVAGNYGYTF.

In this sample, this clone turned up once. In DNA, the CDR3 is TGTGCCTGGAGTCCTACACAGGGGACCTACGAGCAGTACTTC. Its protein product is CAWSPTQGTYEQYF. The chain links TRBV30 to TRBJ2-7; 7 bases agree with TRBD1. In germline, CDR1 is GTSNPN, CDR2 SVGIG (reference sequence). The CDR3 contains 14 residues. V gave up 2 bases and J gave up 2 bases; unmatched junction bases: 6.

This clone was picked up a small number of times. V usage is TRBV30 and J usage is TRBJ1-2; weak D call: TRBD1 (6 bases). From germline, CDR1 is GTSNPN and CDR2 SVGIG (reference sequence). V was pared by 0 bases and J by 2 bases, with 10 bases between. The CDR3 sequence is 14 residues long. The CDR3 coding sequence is TGTGCCTGGAGTGTACAGGACAGCAACTATGGCTACACCTTC. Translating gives CAWSVQDSNYGYTF. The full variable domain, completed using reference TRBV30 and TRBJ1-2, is SQTIHQWPATLVQPVGSPLSLECTVEGTSNPNLYWYRQAAGRGLQLLFYSVGIGQISSEVPQNLSASRPQDRQFILSSKKLLLSDSGFYLCAWSVQDSNYGYTFGSGTRLTVV.

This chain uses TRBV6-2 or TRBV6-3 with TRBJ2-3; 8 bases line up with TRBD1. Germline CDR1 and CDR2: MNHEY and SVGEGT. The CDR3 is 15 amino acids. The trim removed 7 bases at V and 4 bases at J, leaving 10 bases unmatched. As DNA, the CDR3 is TGTGCCAGCACCCCGCATACAGGGGGACCAGATACGCAGTATTTT. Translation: CASTPHTGGPDTQYF.

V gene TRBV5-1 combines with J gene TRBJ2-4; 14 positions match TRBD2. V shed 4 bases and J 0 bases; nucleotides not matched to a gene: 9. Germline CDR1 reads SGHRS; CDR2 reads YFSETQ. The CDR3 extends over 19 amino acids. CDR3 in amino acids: CASSHTTSGGALAKNIQYF. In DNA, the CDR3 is TGCGCCAGCAGCCACACGACTAGCGGGGGGGCCCTAGCCAAAAACATTCAGTACTTC.